This T cell receptor beta chain was captured in a study of T cell repertoires in cytomegalovirus infection. Looking at the study overall: Public TCR beta signatures provided an indication of both CMV infection and a matching HLA type. Points from the study as a whole: In two of eight donors, the top clonotype was HLA-C-restricted CMV-specific.

This CDR3 region has 13 residues. Germline V CDR1 and CDR2: ENHRY, SYGVKD. V was clipped by 3 bases and J by 1 base, with 6 bases between them. This clonotype was seen a handful of times. Its antigen is as yet unknown. TCRdb itself ran the reads through MiXCR, one entry per CDR3 protein. The data hold 800,000 to 950,000 distinct CDR3 sequences, with approximately 32% observed a single time. The sequences come from cultured CD8+ T cells from PBMCs, collected from culture after CMV antigen stimulation. The chain links TRBV10-3 to TRBJ1-1; D remains unclear. The clonotype comes from a human donor in good health (CMV status not recorded). Some clones in this sample may be carry-over from other donors' samples. CDR3 nucleotide sequence: TGTGCCATCAGTGAACCGGGGAACACTGAAGCTTTCTTT. Amino acids: CAISEPGNTEAFF.